This T cell receptor (beta chain) was sequenced for a study of cytomegalovirus exposure and HLA in healthy donors. Overall study: A previous analysis identified 90 million to 140 million unique TCR beta sequences derived from some 170 million T cells.

Points from the study as a whole: An analysis that came later showed most CMV-associated TCR beta chains appearing HLA-restricted.

Of note for this clone: The antigen is undetermined. This sample also contains other DNA sequences that code for the same CDR3.

PCR employed 60 Vbeta and 13 Jbeta primers. The protocol was immunoSEQ multiplex PCR, while the TCRdb copy is restricted to in-frame clones and leaves out a portion. Counted here are roughly 150,000 clones, about 85% occurring once; the ten biggest clones make up roughly 1.4%. In germline, CDR1 is SGHRS, CDR2 YFSETQ. Unmatched junction bases numbered 2, after V lost 0 bases and J lost 3 bases. The CDR3 is 14 amino acids. Sequenced sample: PBMCs. This clonotype originated in a man aged 45-65 years in good health and CMV-seropositive. The J gene is TRBJ1-2, the V gene TRBV5-1; TRBD1 agrees at 7 bases. The DNA for the CDR3 is TGCGCCAGCAGCTTGGGCGGGACAGACTATGGCTACACCTTC. Protein product: CASSLGGTDYGYTF.